This T cell receptor (beta chain) stems from a study of CD8 T cells in Susac syndrome. TEMRA cells were FACS-enriched, and CD8+ and CD4+ T cells were isolated negatively. Study-wide results and limits: It was acknowledged by the study that relatively few individuals were included in its TCR sequencing and HLA analysis.

When the RNA was reverse transcribed, random hexamers were used with an input of roughly 0.5 to 1 ug. The CDR3 of TCR beta was amplified by immunoSEQ multiplex PCR across 54 Vbeta and 13 Jbeta. TCRdb recomputed calls from the immunoSEQ multiplex PCR reads with MiXCR, one row per CDR3 protein. Here the sample spans approximately 160,000 distinct CDR3 sequences, approximately 92% being singletons. Comments on this clonotype: Its specificity is not known.

Per germline, CDR1 MNHEY and CDR2 SVGAGI. V gave up 5 bases and J gave up 1 base, with 5 bases separating them. CDR3 length: 12 residues. The chain couples TRBV6-5 to TRBJ2-5; D not certain. The sequenced sample consisted of CD4+ T cells from PBMCs. The source of this sequence is a human donor in good health. For the CDR3, the DNA is TGTGCCAGCAGTAGACCCCAAGAGACCCAGTACTTC. Amino acids: CASSRPQETQYF.